These 24 T cell receptor beta chains share one sample of origin, sequenced in a study of tumor-infiltrating lymphocytes in primary liver carcinoma (dated by TCRdb to 2016 to 2017). The sample was run on an Illumina HiSeq 2500. TCRbeta-specific cDNA was reverse-transcribed from around 500 ng total RNA using a constant-region primer and ProtoScript II reverse transcriptase. Three nested multiplex PCR rounds, following a slightly modified ARM-PCR procedure, were used to build the TCRbeta libraries. Each of the first two PCR rounds ran for approximately 10 cycles using multiplex TRBV1-TRBV30 forward primers together with a Cbeta reverse primer. Clones were called with MiXCR by TCRdb after fastp trimmed the public reads at Q25, and only in-frame beta chains were retained. CDR3 protein duplicates are merged, each entry listing the most common genes and DNA. The sample yields approximately 320,000 distinct CDR3 sequences; around three fifths were counted once. Over 15% of the sample comes from the top ten.

Blood RNA was extracted from unsorted whole blood with TRIzol reagent; germline DNA came from the DNeasy Blood & Tissue kit. The specimen was peripheral blood. Receptors were obtained from a woman aged 25-40 years with primary liver carcinoma and hepatitis B virus infection.

J is TRBJ2-7 and V is TRBV6-6; TRBD1 aligns across 8 bases. V trimming: 5 bases; J trimming: 4 bases; junction bases outside the gene matches: 7. The CDR3 runs 14 residues. Germline V gene lookup returns CDR1 MNHNY and CDR2 SVGAGI (reference sequence). CDR3 nucleotide sequence: TGTGCCAGCAGTAAAACAGGGGGGAAGTACGAGCAGTACTTC. It specifies CASSKTGGKYEQYF.

Details on this clonotype: Relative to the germline gene, one junction end is altered; a read error may explain this. The rearrangement uses TRBV11-3 and TRBJ2-7; possible D gene TRBD2, 5 bases. Germline CDR1 and CDR2: SGHNT and YENEEA. The CDR3 extends over 15 amino acids. CDR3 amino acids: CASNLSGSRFYEQYF. The CDR3 coding sequence is TGTGCCAGCAACTTAAGTGGGAGTCGTTTCTACGAGCAGTACTTC.

For this clonotype: A read error may produce the germline difference seen at one junction end. The DNA for the CDR3 is TGTGCCAGCAGCTTAGTGTCCTACAATGACCAGTTCTTC. Translating it yields CASSLVSYNDQFF. The rearrangement links TRBV5-4 to TRBJ2-1; D remains ambiguous. Looked up from germline, CDR1 is SGHNT and CDR2 is YYREEE (reference sequence). The CDR3 spans 13 residues.

This clonotype was observed at least ten times. This chain links TRBV6-5 with TRBJ2-7, with D possibly TRBD1 on 5 matching bases. This CDR3 contains 14 residues. Germline V gives CDR1 MNHEY, CDR2 SVGAGI. With 4 bases removed from V and 3 bases from J, the gap between germline ends came to 13 bases. The CDR3 protein is CASSSQGLDYEQYF. The CDR3 region has the DNA TGTGCCAGCAGTTCGCAGGGTCTAGACTACGAGCAGTACTTC.

This clonotype was seen a handful of times. CDR3 coding DNA: TGTGCCAGCAGTGCGAGACAGGGCGGTAATGAAAAACTGTTTTTT. Translating gives CASSARQGGNEKLFF. The chain is built from TRBV12-3 or TRBV12-4 and TRBJ1-4, with 7 nucleotides matching TRBD1. The CDR3 consists of 15 residues. V shed 5 bases, J shed 4 bases, and the junction held 7 bases outside the gene matches.

The gene calls are TRBV7-3 and TRBJ2-1; 14 bases agree with TRBD2. Germline V lookup: CDR1 SGHTA, CDR2 FQGTGA. V was clipped by 1 base and J by 0 bases; unmatched bases: 11. This CDR3 comprises 21 residues. The CDR3 coding sequence is TGTGCCAGCAGCTTAAGGGAACCGGGACTAGCGGGAGCCTTCTCCTACAATGAGCAGTTCTTC. It is translated as CASSLREPGLAGAFSYNEQFF.

This clonotype was detected ten times or more. This chain uses TRBV12-3 or TRBV12-4 with TRBJ2-5; D could derive from TRBD1 or TRBD2 (5 bases each). Trimming took 6 bases from V and 5 from J, leaving 13 bases between them. The CDR3 has 13 amino acids. The CDR3 sequence is CASSPGAPETQYF. Written as DNA, the CDR3 is TGTGCCAGCAGCCCCGGGGCTCCCGAGACCCAGTACTTC.

This clonotype has at least ten counts. The genes are TRBV11-2 and TRBJ2-3; D possibly matches TRBD1 or TRBD2 (6 bases each). The CDR3 spans 15 residues. Trimming removed 4 bases at V and 2 bases at J, with 13 bases between. Germline V gene sequence: CDR1 SGHAT, CDR2 FQNNGV. The CDR3 DNA follows: TGTGCCAGCAGCTCTGGGGGGCGAACCACAGATACGCAGTATTTT. Residues: CASSSGGRTTDTQYF.

Details on this clonotype: The junction shows a germline mismatch at one end, possibly a read error. V and J are TRBV4-1 and TRBJ2-1; D uncertain. The germline V gene has CDR1 MGHRA and CDR2 YSYEKL. The CDR3 is made up of 14 amino acids. The chain's CDR3 is CASSQTRFGDDQFF. In nucleotides, the CDR3 is TGCGCCAGCAGCCAAACGCGTTTTGGGGATGATCAGTTCTTC.

On this clonotype itself: A much larger clonotype is one base distant, so this may be a read error. V and J are TRBV6-5 and TRBJ2-5, with D possibly being TRBD1 or TRBD2 (5 bases each). The V and J ends lost 10 bases and 5 bases respectively, with 20 bases between them. The CDR3 extends over 14 amino acids. Germline lookup yields CDR1 MNHEY and CDR2 SVGAGI. As DNA, the CDR3 is TGTGCCACAGCCAGGGAGAGCCCAGGGGAGACCCAGTACTTC. This translates into CATARESPGETQYF.

About this clonotype itself: This may come from a read error, since a much larger clone is one base off. It is likely a read error, because the conserved phenylalanine at the end of the CDR3 is missing. The J gene is TRBJ2-7, the V gene TRBV29-1; the D is unclear. The germline V gene encodes CDR1 SQVTM and CDR2 ANQGSEA. V gave up 0 bases and J gave up 4 bases, with 7 bases separating them. There are 12 residues in the CDR3. In nucleotides, the CDR3 is TGCAGCGTTGAAGATGTGAATTACGAGCAGTACTTA. Translating it yields CSVEDVNYEQYL.

This clonotype appeared a single time. This may stem from a read error, because a much larger clone lies one nucleotide away. The V call is TRBV29-1, the J call TRBJ1-1; D unresolved. Trimming removed 5 bases from V and 1 base from J, with 8 bases in between. The CDR3 has 12 amino acids. CDR1 SQVTM and CDR2 ANQGSEA come from the germline V gene. CDR3 protein: CSVKTWNTEAFF. The CDR3 DNA reads as TGCAGCGTTAAGACATGGAACACTGAAGCTTTCTTT.

Of note for this clonotype: A much larger clone lies a single base off, so this may be a read error. The chain joins TRBV4-3 to TRBJ2-5; 11 bases map to TRBD1. Germline V CDR1 and CDR2: LGHNA, YSLEER. The CDR3 length is 14 residues. The junction had 7 bases not matched to a gene; V was cut back by 8 bases and J by 5 bases. CDR3 in amino acids: CASCRDRGGETQYF. The CDR3 nucleotides read TGCGCCAGCTGCCGGGACAGGGGGGGTGAGACCCAGTACTTC.

This chain connects TRBV6-6 to TRBJ2-7; D is possibly TRBD1 (5 bases). CDR3 length: 12 residues. V lost 7 bases, J lost 1 base, and 8 bases lay in between. Germline CDR1 is MNHNY and CDR2 is SVGAGI (reference sequence). CDR3 nucleotides: TGTGCCAGCAATTCAGGGTCCTACGAGCAGTACTTC. This encodes CASNSGSYEQYF.

Of note for this clonotype: This may be a read error: a much more frequent sequence differs by one nucleotide. This chain links TRBV12-3 or TRBV12-4 with TRBJ2-2; D possibly corresponds to TRBD2 (5 bases). The CDR3 sequence is 15 residues long. The CDR3 loop is CASSSVRKATGELLF. As DNA, the CDR3 is TGTGCCAGCAGTTCCGTGAGGAAGGCCACCGGGGAGCTGTTATTT.

Regarding this clonotype: The final CDR3 position lacks the conserved phenylalanine or tryptophan, pointing to a likely read error. This chain connects TRBV12-3 or TRBV12-4 to TRBJ2-1; 10 bases line up with TRBD2. CDR3 length: 15 residues. With V trimmed by 1 base and J by 9 bases, 6 bases remained unmatched. The CDR3 reads CASSLGLAGVTEQFL. The CDR3 DNA follows: TGTGCCAGCAGTTTAGGGCTAGCGGGAGTGACTGAGCAGTTCTTA.

This clonotype has a count of ten or more. This chain connects TRBV4-3 to TRBJ2-1; the D is unclear. The CDR3 consists of 13 residues. Germline loops: CDR1 LGHNA, CDR2 YSLEER. Trimming cost V 2 bases and J 4 bases, with 6 bases left between them. The CDR3 here is CASSQTRYNEQFF. CDR3 nucleotides: TGCGCCAGCAGCCAAACGAGATACAATGAGCAGTTCTTC.

In this sample, this clonotype turned up a few times. This chain uses TRBV6-6 with TRBJ1-1; 7 nucleotides match TRBD1. The J segment lost 0 bases and the V segment lost 6 bases, leaving 4 bases of the junction unmatched. Germline-derived CDR1 and CDR2 are MNHNY and SVGAGI (reference sequence). The CDR3 contains 14 residues. Here the CDR3 reads CASRPQGVNTEAFF. The CDR3 region has the DNA TGTGCCAGCAGACCGCAGGGGGTGAACACTGAAGCTTTCTTT.

The chain employs TRBV11-2 and TRBJ2-7, with TRBD2 matching 10 bases. The V segment lost 3 bases and the J segment 5 bases; nucleotides outside the gene matches: 10. This CDR3 contains 16 residues. Germline V CDR1 and CDR2: SGHAT, FQNNGV. CDR3 amino acids: CASSLSRAGGIHEQYF. In nucleotides, the CDR3 is TGTGCCAGCAGCTTGTCCAGAGCGGGAGGGATCCACGAGCAGTACTTC.

A few counts support this clonotype. The J gene is TRBJ2-7, the V gene TRBV12-3 or TRBV12-4; D possibly corresponds to TRBD1 (6 bases). The CDR3 has 14 residues. V was shortened by 5 bases and J by 2 bases, with 13 bases between the two germline ends. The CDR3 coding sequence is TGTGCCAGCAGTAAAGAGACAGGAACCTACGAGCAGTACTTC. This encodes CASSKETGTYEQYF.

The CDR3, as DNA: TGCGCCAGCAGTGTGTGGACTGTGAACACCGGGGAGCTGTTTTTT. The encoded protein is CASSVWTVNTGELFF. J is TRBJ2-2 and V is TRBV10-2; D possibly corresponds to TRBD2 (5 bases). The V gene lost 4 bases and the J gene lost 1 base, with 10 bases spanning the gap. This CDR3 spans 15 amino acids. Germline V CDR1 and CDR2: WSHSY, SAAADI.

This clonotype was counted only a few times. The J gene is TRBJ2-7, the V gene TRBV10-3; the D is unclear. CDR1 is ENHRY and CDR2 is SYGVKD in the germline V gene. This CDR3 has 12 amino acids. The V end was cut by 2 bases, the J end by 5 bases, with 7 bases between. The CDR3 sequence is CAISEDNNEQYF. CDR3 DNA: TGTGCCATCAGTGAGGACAACAACGAGCAGTACTTC.

This clonotype was detected ten times or more. The rearrangement links TRBV11-3 to TRBJ2-2; TRBD2 is a possible D gene (6 bases). The V end lost 3 bases, the J end lost 5 bases, and 13 bases lay between the germline ends. The CDR3 covers 15 residues. Germline V gene data show CDR1 as SGHNT and CDR2 as YENEEA. The DNA of the CDR3 is TGTGCCAGCAGCTTCCGGGGGAAAGAAACCGGGGAGCTGTTTTTT. It translates to CASSFRGKETGELFF.

Regarding this clonotype: The junction does not match germline at one end; this may be a read error. This chain connects TRBV4-3 to TRBJ2-1; D perhaps matches TRBD1 (6 bases). Germline assignment: CDR1 LGHNA and CDR2 YSLEER. The CDR3 extends over 16 amino acids. The CDR3 spells CASSHPRTVAVNEQSF. The CDR3 DNA is TGCGCCAGCAGCCACCCGCGGACAGTGGCGGTAAATGAGCAGTCCTTC.